The next 18 T cell receptor beta chains were all read from a single sample in a study of blood T cell repertoires in COVID-19. Using immunoSEQ multiplex PCR, the repertoire was profiled, and TCRdb retains in-frame clones only, with some absent. The table includes tens of thousands of clones, roughly 84% detected once. What was sequenced was peripheral blood. These receptors were taken from a human donor with active COVID-19. The donor label of this sample is uncertain.

A single count supports this clone. The chain employs TRBV5-5 and TRBJ2-7; TRBD2 agrees at 8 bases. V lost 2 bases to trimming and J lost 1 base; unmatched junction nucleotides: 11. CDR1 SGHKS and CDR2 YYEKEE come from the germline V gene (reference sequence). The CDR3 spans 17 residues. CDR3 residues: CASSFPPSGGESYEQYF. CDR3 DNA sequence: TGTGCCAGCAGCTTTCCTCCCTCGGGAGGGGAGTCCTACGAGCAGTACTTC. Based on the CDR3 plus reference TRBV5-5 and TRBJ2-7, the full variable domain is DAGVTQSPTHLIKTRGQQVTLRCSPISGHKSVSWYQQVLGQGPQFIFQYYEKEERGRGNFPDRFSARQFPNYSSELNVNALLLGDSALYLCASSFPPSGGESYEQYFGPGTRLTVT.

The chain joins TRBV3-1 (or the pseudogene TRBV3-2) to TRBJ2-5; D is ambiguous. V lost 0 bases and J 6 bases, leaving 5 bases between the germline ends. There are 12 residues in the CDR3. The germline CDR1 and CDR2 sequences are LGHDT and YNNKEL (reference sequence). The CDR3 loop reads CASSQDYQTQYF. The CDR3, as DNA: TGTGCCAGCAGCCAAGATTATCAGACCCAGTACTTC.

This chain joins TRBV5-6 and TRBJ2-7, with 7 bases fitting TRBD1. The germline V gene has CDR1 SGHDT and CDR2 YYEEEE. The CDR3 has 13 amino acids. With 4 bases clipped from V and 6 bases from J, the junction kept 7 bases outside the gene matches. The CDR3 nucleotides are TGTGCCAGCAGCCGTACAGGGGCTCTCGAGCAGTACTTC. Translated: CASSRTGALEQYF.

The chain joins TRBV19 to TRBJ2-7; 15 bases map to TRBD2. The germline V gene encodes CDR1 LNHDA and CDR2 SQIVND (reference sequence). The CDR3 has 17 amino acids. Germline trimming cut 5 bases from V and 3 bases from J; bases unmatched to any gene: 8. This CDR3 is CASSPWTSGGAHYEQYF. CDR3 nucleotide sequence: TGTGCCAGTAGTCCCTGGACTAGCGGGGGGGCCCACTACGAGCAGTACTTC.

The chain combines TRBV7-9 with TRBJ2-5; possible D gene TRBD2, 6 bases. V was clipped by 7 bases and J by 10 bases, with 16 bases between them. Germline CDR1 and CDR2: SEHNR and FQNEAQ (reference sequence). The CDR3 is made up of 12 amino acids. The CDR3 region has the DNA TGTGCCAGCACTTTGGGTGGGGGGAACCAGTACTTC. Encoded protein: CASTLGGGNQYF.

The rearrangement joins TRBV5-4 to TRBJ2-3; TRBD2 matches 9 bases. Germline trimming cut 3 bases from V and 3 bases from J; bases unmatched to any gene: 2. The CDR3 has 14 residues. CDR1 SGHNT and CDR2 YYREEE come from the germline V gene (reference sequence). The CDR3 DNA reads TGTGCCAGCAGCTCGCGGGGGGGTACAGATACGCAGTATTTT. This sequence encodes CASSSRGGTDTQYF.

The gene calls are TRBV19 and TRBJ1-2; 7 bases agree with TRBD1. Trimming at V came to 6 bases and at J to 0 bases, leaving 4 bases not matched to a gene. The germline V gene encodes CDR1 LNHDA and CDR2 SQIVND (reference sequence). The CDR3 runs to 14 residues. CDR3 sequence (DNA): TGTGCCAGTAGACGGGACAGTGCTAACTATGGCTACACCTTC. Encoded protein: CASRRDSANYGYTF. The full variable domain, its missing parts supplied by reference TRBV19 and TRBJ1-2, is DGGITQSPKYLFRKEGQNVTLSCEQNLNHDAMYWYRQDPGQGLRLIYYSQIVNDFQKGDIAEGYSVSREKKESFPLTVTSAQKNPTAFYLCASRRDSANYGYTFGSGTRLTVV.

V usage is TRBV6-5 and J usage is TRBJ1-5; 7 bases are a match to TRBD1. Germline V lookup: CDR1 MNHEY, CDR2 SVGAGI. V was pared by 6 bases and J by 7 bases, with 9 bases of the junction left unmatched. This CDR3 contains 14 residues. The CDR3 spells CASRTGTVGQPQHF. CDR3 bases: TGTGCCAGCAGAACCGGGACAGTGGGACAGCCCCAGCATTTT.

As to this clone: Additional DNA sequences in this sample encode the identical CDR3. V is TRBV6-2 or TRBV6-3 and J is TRBJ2-2; TRBD1 aligns across 10 bases. The CDR3 extends over 16 amino acids. CDR1 and CDR2 from the germline V gene are MNHEY and SVGEGT. V gave up 2 bases and J gave up 2 bases; unmatched junction bases: 2. The CDR3 DNA sequence: TGTGCCAGCAGTTACGGGGACAGGGGTAACACCGGGGAGCTGTTTTTT. Residues: CASSYGDRGNTGELFF.

The CDR3 region has the DNA TGTGCCAGCAGCTTGACGGGGGGGAGCTCCTACAATGAGCAGTTCTTC. This gives the protein CASSLTGGSSYNEQFF. The V gene is TRBV5-6, the J gene TRBJ2-1, with TRBD2 matching over 8 bases. The V and J ends lost 1 base and 0 bases, in that order; junction bases with no gene match: 3. This CDR3 has 16 amino acids. Germline CDR1 is SGHDT and CDR2 is YYEEEE.

The genes are TRBV6-2 or TRBV6-3 and TRBJ2-3; no definite D call. The CDR3 has 16 amino acids. CDR1 MNHEY and CDR2 SVGEGT come from the germline V gene. Trimming shortened V by 0 bases and J by 2 bases, and 12 bases separated the two germline ends. CDR3 amino acids: CASSYSSSAVTDTQYF. The CDR3 DNA reads as TGTGCCAGCAGTTACTCGTCGAGCGCGGTCACAGATACGCAGTATTTT.

The chain joins TRBV11-2 to TRBJ1-2; 7 bases fit TRBD1. In germline, CDR1 is SGHAT, CDR2 FQNNGV. The J segment lost 5 bases and the V segment lost 5 bases, leaving 2 bases of the junction unmatched. The CDR3 covers 12 residues. The CDR3 bases are TGTGCCAGCAGCGCGACAGGGTATGGCTACACCTTC. Translated: CASSATGYGYTF. Filled out from reference TRBV11-2 and TRBJ1-2, the complete variable domain reads EAGVAQSPRYKIIEKRQSVAFWCNPISGHATLYWYQQILGQGPKLLIQFQNNGVVDDSQLPKDRFSAERLKGVDSTLKIQPAKLEDSAVYLCASSATGYGYTFGSGTRLTVV.

The V call is TRBV7-2, the J call TRBJ2-5; 7 nucleotides line up with TRBD2. There are 16 residues in the CDR3. The J segment lost 7 bases and the V segment lost 4 bases, leaving 15 bases of the junction unmatched. Per the germline V gene, CDR1 is SGHTA and CDR2 is FQGNSA. The CDR3 loop reads CASSSRLATGRGTQYF. The CDR3 DNA reads TGTGCCAGCAGCTCGCGACTAGCTACGGGCCGGGGGACCCAGTACTTC.

V gene TRBV5-5 combines with J gene TRBJ1-2; 10 bases fit TRBD1. The CDR3 sequence is 15 residues long. The junction had 12 bases not matched to a gene; V was cut back by 5 bases and J by 8 bases. Germline CDR1 SGHKS, CDR2 YYEKEE (reference sequence). The CDR3 loop reads CASRNAGTGVFGYTF. The CDR3 region has the DNA TGTGCCAGCAGAAATGCCGGGACAGGGGTATTCGGCTACACCTTC.

This clone was detected only a few times. The rearrangement joins TRBV6-6 to TRBJ1-6, with 9 bases that match TRBD1. Per the germline V gene, CDR1 is MNHNY and CDR2 is SVGAGI (reference sequence). The V segment lost 6 bases and the J segment 5 bases; nucleotides outside the gene matches: 2. The CDR3 totals 14 residues. The chain's CDR3 is CASRDRGDNSPLHF. For the CDR3, the DNA is TGTGCCAGCAGGGACAGGGGTGATAATTCACCCCTCCACTTT.

The chain employs TRBV10-3 and TRBJ2-1; D remains unclear. Germline CDR1 ENHRY, CDR2 SYGVKD. There are 13 residues in the CDR3. Trimming shortened V by 6 bases and J by 1 base, and 7 bases separated the two germline ends. Here the CDR3 reads CAIRSDSYNEQFF. The CDR3 DNA reads as TGTGCCATCAGAAGCGATTCCTACAATGAGCAGTTCTTC.

The chain is built from TRBV24-1 and TRBJ2-5; 8 positions match TRBD1. The V segment lost 9 bases and the J segment 3 bases; nucleotides outside the gene matches: 5. Germline loops: CDR1 KGHDR, CDR2 SFDVKD. CDR3 length equals 13 residues. The CDR3, as DNA: TGTGCCACCGGAGGACAGGGTGAAGAGACCCAGTACTTC. Protein sequence: CATGGQGEETQYF.

The chain employs TRBV6-2 or TRBV6-3 and TRBJ2-5; 7 nucleotides align to TRBD1. Germline lookup yields CDR1 MNHEY and CDR2 SVGEGT. V dropped 5 bases and J dropped 2; count of bases not matched to a gene: 11. The CDR3 length is 16 residues. CDR3 bases: TGTGCCAGCAGTGCAATAGACAGGGTACCTCAAGAGACCCAGTACTTC. Translated, it gives CASSAIDRVPQETQYF.